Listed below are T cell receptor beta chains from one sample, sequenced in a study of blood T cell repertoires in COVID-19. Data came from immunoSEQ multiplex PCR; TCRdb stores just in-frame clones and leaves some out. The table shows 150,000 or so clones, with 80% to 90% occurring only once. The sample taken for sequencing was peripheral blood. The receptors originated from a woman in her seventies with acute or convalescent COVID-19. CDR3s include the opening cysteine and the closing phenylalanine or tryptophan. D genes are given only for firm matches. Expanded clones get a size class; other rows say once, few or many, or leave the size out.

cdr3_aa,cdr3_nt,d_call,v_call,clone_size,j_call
CASRANPNTGELFF,TGCGCCAGCAGAGCTAACCCGAACACCGGGGAGCTGTTTTTT,NA,TRBV10-1,once,TRBJ2-2
CASSYSVPVAEAFF,TGTGCCAGCAGTTACTCTGTCCCGGTCGCTGAAGCTTTCTTT,NA,TRBV6-2/TRBV6-3,NA,TRBJ1-1
CASSPAEAGRYGYTF,TGTGCCAGCAGCCCCGCCGAGGCAGGGCGCTATGGCTACACCTTC,NA,TRBV6-5,NA,TRBJ1-2
CASSTGLGNTIYF,TGTGCCAGTTCAACAGGGTTAGGAAACACCATATATTTT,NA,TRBV7-2,NA,TRBJ1-3
CATSRAGNYGYTF,TGTGCCACCAGCAGAGCAGGGAACTATGGCTACACCTTC,NA,TRBV15,NA,TRBJ1-2
CASSLGQGDVYGYTF,TGTGCCAGCAGCTTAGGGCAGGGGGACGTCTATGGCTACACCTTC,TRBD1,TRBV7-9,NA,TRBJ1-2
CASLKGTGPRGHYGYTF,TGTGCCAGCCTAAAAGGGACAGGGCCTCGCGGTCATTATGGCTACACCTTC,TRBD1,TRBV19,NA,TRBJ1-2
CASSKPGVGNTEAFF,TGTGCCAGCAGTAAGCCAGGGGTGGGGAACACTGAAGCTTTCTTT,NA,TRBV28,NA,TRBJ1-1
CASSQTGGRNQPQHF,TGTGCCAGCAGCCAGACAGGGGGCAGAAATCAGCCCCAGCATTTT,TRBD1,TRBV3-1/TRBV3-2,NA,TRBJ1-5
CASSPPDTQGQPQHF,TGTGCCAGCTCACCACCGGACACCCAAGGCCAGCCCCAGCATTTT,NA,TRBV18,NA,TRBJ1-5
CAISGRGGTYNEQFF,TGTGCCATCAGTGGAAGGGGGGGTACCTACAATGAGCAGTTCTTC,NA,TRBV10-3,NA,TRBJ2-1
CASSPRDNTEAFF,TGTGCCAGCAGCCCGAGGGATAACACTGAAGCTTTCTTT,NA,TRBV7-3,NA,TRBJ1-1
CASIRRAGGIGNEQFF,TGTGCCAGTATCAGGCGGGCGGGGGGCATTGGGAATGAGCAGTTCTTC,TRBD2,TRBV19,NA,TRBJ2-1
CASSSGTGSGAFF,TGTGCCAGCAGCTCCGGGACAGGGTCGGGAGCTTTCTTT,TRBD1,TRBV7-9,NA,TRBJ1-1
CASSNFGGGTDTQYF,TGCGCCAGCAGTAACTTTGGGGGAGGGACAGATACGCAGTATTTT,TRBD2,TRBV10-2,NA,TRBJ2-3
CASSLGLAGGNTGELFF,TGCGCCAGCAGCTTGGGATTAGCGGGGGGCAACACCGGGGAGCTGTTTTTT,TRBD2,TRBV5-1,NA,TRBJ2-2
CASSRRTGRYTEAFF,TGTGCCAGCAGCCGCAGGACAGGGAGGTATACTGAAGCTTTCTTT,TRBD1,TRBV5-6,NA,TRBJ1-1
CASSLEAGGRDTQYF,TGCGCCAGCAGCTTGGAAGCGGGGGGCCGGGATACGCAGTATTTT,TRBD2,TRBV5-1,NA,TRBJ2-3
CASSLRLRENTEAFF,TGTGCCAGCAGCCTCCGACTACGGGAGAACACTGAAGCTTTCTTT,NA,TRBV7-9,NA,TRBJ1-1
CASSLQQGGEKLFF,TGCGCCAGCAGCTTGCAGCAGGGTGGTGAAAAACTGTTTTTT,NA,TRBV5-1,NA,TRBJ1-4
CASSFGVNTDTQYF,TGTGCCAGCAGCTTCGGGGTGAACACAGATACGCAGTATTTT,NA,TRBV7-2,NA,TRBJ2-3
CASSQGMGQGGYEQYF,TGTGCCAGCAGCCAAGGGATGGGACAGGGCGGCTACGAGCAGTACTTC,TRBD1,TRBV4-2,NA,TRBJ2-7
CATSDFREGQSSSYNEQFF,TGTGCCACCAGTGATTTCAGAGAAGGACAGTCGAGCTCCTACAATGAGCAGTTCTTC,NA,TRBV24-1,NA,TRBJ2-1
CASSGSAGGLGTGELFF,TGCGCCAGCAGTGGATCGGCGGGGGGCTTGGGGACCGGGGAGCTGTTTTTT,TRBD2,TRBV10-2,NA,TRBJ2-2
CASGQGFSGNTIYF,TGTGCCAGCGGCCAGGGGTTCTCTGGAAACACCATATATTTT,NA,TRBV7-2,NA,TRBJ1-3
CASRQTGTVGPGELFF,TGTGCCAGCAGACAAACCGGGACAGTCGGACCCGGGGAGCTGTTTTTT,TRBD1,TRBV27,once,TRBJ2-2
CASSLWGAGLAPGELFF,TGTGCCAGCAGCTTGTGGGGTGCGGGACTAGCTCCCGGGGAGCTGTTTTTT,TRBD2,TRBV11-2,NA,TRBJ2-2
CASKQGNSPLHF,TGCGCCAGCAAGCAGGGAAATTCACCCCTCCACTTT,NA,TRBV23-1,few,TRBJ1-6
CASSDGRANRRNIQYF,TGTGCCAGCAGTGACGGGCGGGCGAACAGAAGAAACATTCAGTACTTC,NA,TRBV6-1,NA,TRBJ2-4
CASSPLRDYNYGYTF,TGTGCCAGTAGTCCCCTCAGGGACTACAACTATGGCTACACCTTC,NA,TRBV19,NA,TRBJ1-2
CASSFRTGNTEAFF,TGTGCCAGCAGCTTTCGGACAGGGAACACTGAAGCTTTCTTT,TRBD1,TRBV7-2,NA,TRBJ1-1
CASGLGQGPDTQYF,TGTGCTAGTGGTTTGGGGCAGGGTCCAGATACGCAGTATTTT,NA,TRBV12-5,NA,TRBJ2-3
CASSPTGKAEAFF,TGCGCCAGCAGCCCGACAGGGAAGGCTGAAGCTTTCTTT,TRBD1,TRBV4-3,NA,TRBJ1-1
CASSLTGTEAFF,TGTGCCAGCAGCCTTACGGGCACTGAAGCTTTCTTT,NA,TRBV2,NA,TRBJ1-1
CASRPGLAGIHTQYF,TGTGCCAGCAGACCCGGACTAGCGGGGATACATACGCAGTATTTT,TRBD2,TRBV27,NA,TRBJ2-3
CASSLTEETQYF,TGTGCCAGCAGTTTAACAGAAGAGACCCAGTACTTC,NA,TRBV12-3/TRBV12-4,NA,TRBJ2-5
CASSLDGQRSYEQYF,TGTGCCAGCAGCTTAGATGGACAGCGCTCCTACGAGCAGTACTTC,NA,TRBV7-9,NA,TRBJ2-7
CASSTERNTEAFF,TGTGCCAGCAGTACCGAGAGGAACACTGAAGCTTTCTTT,NA,TRBV6-5,NA,TRBJ1-1
CASSGLGDTQYF,TGTGCCAGCAGTGGCCTTGGCGATACGCAGTATTTT,NA,TRBV25-1,NA,TRBJ2-3
CASSQGGWATEAFF,TGTGCCAGCAGCCAAGGGGGCTGGGCGACTGAAGCTTTCTTT,NA,TRBV3-1/TRBV3-2,NA,TRBJ1-1
CASSQGTSGVNEQFF,TGCGCCAGCAGCCAAGGGACTAGCGGGGTAAATGAGCAGTTCTTC,TRBD2,TRBV4-1,NA,TRBJ2-1
CASSQETGVREKLFF,TGCGCCAGCAGCCAAGAAACAGGGGTAAGGGAAAAACTGTTTTTT,TRBD1,TRBV4-1,NA,TRBJ1-4
CASSHGDRGYGYTF,TGTGCCAGCAGCCATGGGGACAGGGGCTATGGCTACACCTTC,TRBD1,TRBV16,NA,TRBJ1-2
CASSVTGEGKNGYTF,TGTGCCAGCAGCGTCACGGGGGAGGGAAAAAATGGCTACACCTTC,NA,TRBV7-9,NA,TRBJ1-2
CATSDPGTGWETQYF,TGTGCCACCAGTGACCCCGGGACAGGGTGGGAGACCCAGTACTTC,TRBD1,TRBV24-1,once,TRBJ2-5
CASSPQGRETQYF,TGTGCCAGCAGTCCACAGGGGCGAGAGACCCAGTACTTC,TRBD1,TRBV6-1,once,TRBJ2-5
CASSLDGSRSGANVLTF,TGCGCCAGCAGCTTGGACGGTTCTCGCTCTGGGGCCAACGTCCTGACTTTC,NA,TRBV5-1,NA,TRBJ2-6
CASRSLMAGGNYGYTF,TGTGCCAGCAGGTCCCTGATGGCCGGGGGAAACTATGGCTACACCTTC,NA,TRBV5-5,NA,TRBJ1-2
CGITGSSGNTIYF,TGCGGAATTACAGGATCCTCTGGAAACACCATATATTTT,NA,TRBV29-1,NA,TRBJ1-3
CASSLDSGYTF,TGCGCCAGCAGCTTGGACAGTGGCTACACCTTC,NA,TRBV5-1,NA,TRBJ1-2
CASRKTGAGANVLTF,TGTGCCAGCAGGAAAACAGGGGCTGGGGCCAACGTCCTGACTTTC,TRBD1,TRBV25-1,NA,TRBJ2-6